A selection of T cell receptor beta chains follows, all from one sample in a study of blood T cell repertoires in COVID-19. Sequencing was performed with immunoSEQ multiplex PCR; in TCRdb, only in-frame clones are kept and a portion is missing. The sample records roughly 240,000 clones, over 80% being singletons. The specimen was PBMCs or T cells enriched from blood (not recorded which). The receptors shown here come from a woman in her twenties or thirties with acute COVID-19. CDR3s include the opening cysteine and the closing phenylalanine or tryptophan. D genes are given only for firm matches. Expanded clones get a size class; other rows say once, few or many, or leave the size out.

TRBV3-1/TRBV3-2	TRBJ1-4	-	-	CASSPGAGANEKLFF	TGTGCCAGCAGCCCAGGTGCAGGCGCTAATGAAAAACTGTTTTTT
TRBV5-1	TRBJ2-5	-	once	CASSLAAGRGETQYF	TGCGCCAGCAGCTTGGCCGCGGGCCGGGGGGAGACCCAGTACTTC
TRBV5-1	TRBJ1-6	TRBD1	-	CASSGGQGADSPLHF	TGCGCCAGCAGCGGAGGACAGGGGGCAGATTCACCCCTCCACTTT
TRBV10-2	TRBJ2-3	TRBD2	-	CASREARGNTQYF	TGCGCCAGCCGGGAGGCAAGAGGGAATACGCAGTATTTT
TRBV2	TRBJ2-5	TRBD1	-	CASGETGIQETQYF	TGTGCCAGCGGGGAGACAGGGATACAAGAGACCCAGTACTTC
TRBV18	TRBJ1-1	-	-	CASSPTRGEAFF	TGTGCCAGCTCACCTACCCGGGGGGAAGCTTTCTTT
TRBV4-1	TRBJ1-4	-	-	CATGGTNEKLFF	TGCGCCACGGGGGGGACCAATGAAAAACTGTTTTTT
TRBV19	TRBJ2-5	-	-	CASSIGPSQETQYF	TGTGCCAGTAGTATAGGGCCAAGTCAGGAGACCCAGTACTTC
TRBV30	TRBJ1-5	-	-	CAWSQSTADQPQHF	TGTGCCTGGAGCCAAAGCACAGCCGATCAGCCCCAGCATTTT
TRBV5-1	TRBJ2-1	TRBD1	-	CASSHGQGDDNEQFF	TGCGCCAGCAGCCACGGACAGGGGGACGACAATGAGCAGTTCTTC
TRBV19	TRBJ2-7	TRBD1	few	CASSRDSSVREQYF	TGTGCCAGTAGCCGGGACAGCTCCGTGCGGGAGCAGTACTTC
TRBV3-1/TRBV3-2	TRBJ1-6	-	-	CASTTGINSPLHF	TGTGCCAGCACCACGGGGATTAATTCACCCCTCCACTTT
TRBV13	TRBJ1-6	TRBD1	-	CASSLGYDRGEGNSPLHF	TGTGCCAGCAGCTTAGGGTACGACAGGGGAGAAGGTAATTCACCCCTCCACTTT
TRBV11-2	TRBJ1-3	-	-	CASSFRSSGNTIYF	TGTGCCAGCAGCTTTAGGAGCTCTGGAAACACCATATATTTT
TRBV2	TRBJ2-5	-	few	CASSRETQYF	TGTGCCAGCAGTCGAGAGACCCAGTACTTC
TRBV19	TRBJ1-5	-	-	CASSIEVGDSNQPQHF	TGTGCCAGTAGTATAGAGGTAGGGGATAGCAATCAGCCCCAGCATTTT
TRBV2	TRBJ2-2	-	-	CASSDPGGSGELFF	TGTGCCAGCAGTGATCCAGGGGGGTCCGGGGAGCTGTTTTTT
TRBV11-2	TRBJ2-1	-	-	CASSLQADYYNEQFF	TGTGCCAGCAGCTTACAAGCGGACTATTACAATGAGCAGTTCTTC
TRBV5-1	TRBJ2-2	TRBD2	-	CASSPSGRGGDSSGELFF	TGCGCCAGCAGCCCCTCGGGGCGGGGGGGCGATTCCTCCGGGGAGCTGTTTTTT
TRBV7-6	TRBJ1-5	TRBD1	-	CASSQGENQPQHF	TGTGCCAGCAGCCAGGGGGAGAATCAGCCCCAGCATTTT
TRBV28	TRBJ1-2	TRBD1	-	CASRIGGSYGYTF	TGTGCCAGCCGGATAGGGGGCAGTTATGGCTACACCTTC
TRBV7-9	TRBJ2-7	TRBD1	few	CASSSQGEGYEQYF	TGTGCCAGCAGCTCACAGGGGGAAGGGTACGAGCAGTACTTC
TRBV28	TRBJ1-6	-	-	CASSLGEGGSLPLHF	TGTGCCAGCAGTTTAGGGGAGGGAGGTTCCTTACCCCTCCACTTT
TRBV5-1	TRBJ2-1	TRBD2	-	CASSKTSARTYNEQFF	TGCGCCAGCAGCAAGACTAGCGCGAGGACCTACAATGAGCAGTTCTTC